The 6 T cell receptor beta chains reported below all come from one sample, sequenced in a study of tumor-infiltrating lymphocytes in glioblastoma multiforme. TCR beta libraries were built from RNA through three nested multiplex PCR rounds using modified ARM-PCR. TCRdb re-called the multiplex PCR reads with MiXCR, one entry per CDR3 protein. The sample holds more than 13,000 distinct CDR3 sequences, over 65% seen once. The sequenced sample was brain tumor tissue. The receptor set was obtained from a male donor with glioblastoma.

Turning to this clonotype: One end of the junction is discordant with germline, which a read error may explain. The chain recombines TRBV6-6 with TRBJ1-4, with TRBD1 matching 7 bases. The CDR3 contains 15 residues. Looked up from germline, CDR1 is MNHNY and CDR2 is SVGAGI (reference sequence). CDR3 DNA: TGTGCCATCAGTGACCGGACAGGTCGGAATGAAAAACTGTTTTTT. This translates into CAISDRTGRNEKLFF.

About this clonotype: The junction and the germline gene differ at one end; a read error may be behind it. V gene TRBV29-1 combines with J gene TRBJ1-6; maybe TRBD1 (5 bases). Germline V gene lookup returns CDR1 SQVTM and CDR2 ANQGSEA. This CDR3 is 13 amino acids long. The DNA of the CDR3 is TGCAGCGTTGCCAGGGACGGAGAATCGCCCCTCCATTTT. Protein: CSVARDGESPLHF.

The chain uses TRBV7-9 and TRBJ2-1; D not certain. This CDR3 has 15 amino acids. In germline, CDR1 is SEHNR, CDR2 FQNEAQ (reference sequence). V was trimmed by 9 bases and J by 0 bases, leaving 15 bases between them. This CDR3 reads CARSVGDNSYNEQFF. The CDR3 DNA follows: TGTGCCAGGAGCGTTGGGGATAACTCCTACAATGAGCAGTTCTTC.

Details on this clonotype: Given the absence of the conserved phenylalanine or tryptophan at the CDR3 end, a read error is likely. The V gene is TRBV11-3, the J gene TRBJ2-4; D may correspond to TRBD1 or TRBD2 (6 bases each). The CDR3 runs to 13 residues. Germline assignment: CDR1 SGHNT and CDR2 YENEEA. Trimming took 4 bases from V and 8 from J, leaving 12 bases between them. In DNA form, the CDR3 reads TGTGCCAGCAGCTGGGGTAGGGGGGACATTCAGTACTCC. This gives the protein CASSWGRGDIQYS.

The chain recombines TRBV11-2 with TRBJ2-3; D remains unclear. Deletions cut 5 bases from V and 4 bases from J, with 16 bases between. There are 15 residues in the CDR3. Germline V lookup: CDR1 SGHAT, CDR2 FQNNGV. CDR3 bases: TGTGCCAGCAGCCCCCTCCTCCAGTGGGCAGATACGCAGTATTTT. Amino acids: CASSPLLQWADTQYF.

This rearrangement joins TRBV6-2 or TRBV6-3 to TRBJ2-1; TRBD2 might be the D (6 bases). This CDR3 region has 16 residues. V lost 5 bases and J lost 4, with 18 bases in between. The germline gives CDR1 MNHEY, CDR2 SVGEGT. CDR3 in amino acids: CASSPGGGEPYNEQFF. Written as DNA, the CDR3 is TGTGCCAGCAGTCCCGGTGGCGGGGAGCCGTACAATGAGCAGTTCTTC.